These 21 T cell receptor beta chains share one sample of origin, sequenced in a study of T cells in Graves' hyperthyroidism and ophthalmopathy. Amplification targeted TCR beta CDR3 regions from RNA transcripts. The primer set for the first-round RT-PCR of the TCR CDR3 was HTBI. TCRdb passed the multiplex PCR reads through MiXCR, listing each CDR3 protein once. The sample gives nearly 600,000 distinct CDR3 sequences, approximately 15% of which show up once; roughly 6.2% is in the top ten. The source material was blood. Receptors were obtained from a woman in her twenties or thirties with Graves' hyperthyroidism that later progressed to Graves' ophthalmopathy.

CDR3 residues: CASSWASGPSQFF. CDR3 nucleotide sequence: TGTGCCAGCAGCTGGGCTAGCGGGCCGTCGCAGTTCTTC. The chain has TRBV7-2 and TRBJ2-1; 8 bases align to TRBD2. Losses at the gene ends were 4 bases for V and 12 bases for J; bases not matched to a gene: 8. Germline V gene data show CDR1 as SGHTA and CDR2 as FQGNSA. The CDR3 has 13 residues. Complete variable domain (other parts from reference TRBV7-2 and TRBJ2-1): GAGVSQSPSNKVTEKGKDVELRCDPISGHTALYWYRQSLGQGLEFLIYFQGNSAPDKSGLPSDRFSAERTGGSVSTLTIQRTQQEDSAVYLCASSWASGPSQFFGPGTRLTVL.

Ten or more counts support this clonotype. J is TRBJ2-1 and V is TRBV20-1; TRBD2 aligns across 7 bases. The CDR3 is made up of 14 amino acids. Germline trimming cut 7 bases from V and 1 base from J; bases unmatched to any gene: 7. Germline V gives CDR1 DFQATT, CDR2 SNEGSKA (reference sequence). CDR3 nucleotides: TGCAGTGGTCAAAAAGCGGGGTCCTACAATGAGCAGTTCTTC. Protein: CSGQKAGSYNEQFF.

This clonotype was observed at least ten times. The rearrangement joins TRBV27 to TRBJ2-1, with 10 bases that match TRBD1. CDR3 length equals 15 residues. V was pared by 5 bases and J by 8 bases, with 9 bases of the junction left unmatched. The V gene's germline CDR1 is MNHEY and CDR2 SMNVEV (reference sequence). The CDR3 sequence is CASSQPGQGIYEQFF. CDR3 nucleotide sequence: TGTGCCAGCAGTCAACCGGGACAGGGGATTTATGAGCAGTTCTTC.

This clonotype turned up a few times. The chain carries TRBV7-9 and TRBJ1-4; tentatively, D is TRBD1 (5 bases). Germline V gene lookup returns CDR1 SEHNR and CDR2 FQNEAQ (reference sequence). V shed 8 bases and J shed 5 bases, with 12 bases lying between them. The CDR3 sequence is 13 residues long. CDR3 nucleotides: TGTGCCAGCGTCCGGGGCGGGAATGAAAAACTGTTTTTT. It specifies CASVRGGNEKLFF.

This clonotype appeared many times. The genes are TRBV28 and TRBJ1-5; possibly TRBD1 for D (5 bases). The CDR3 extends over 16 amino acids. Germline lookup yields CDR1 MDHEN and CDR2 SYDVKM. The V gene lost 7 bases and the J gene lost 6 bases, with 22 bases spanning the gap. This chain's CDR3 is CASTLGGDEFSQPQHF. Written as DNA, the CDR3 is TGTGCCAGCACCCTTGGGGGGGATGAATTCAGTCAGCCCCAGCATTTT.

This clonotype came up many times. V usage is TRBV27 and J usage is TRBJ1-2, with no clear D. The V and J ends lost 8 bases and 4 bases respectively, with 14 bases between them. Germline V gene lookup returns CDR1 MNHEY and CDR2 SMNVEV (reference sequence). There are 13 residues in the CDR3. CDR3 residues: CASSPGHPYGYTF. CDR3 sequence (DNA): TGTGCCAGCTCCCCCGGGCACCCCTATGGCTACACCTTC.

This clonotype was counted many times. CDR3 coding DNA: TGTGCCTGGAGTGTGGCCGGGGTAAATGAAAAACTGTTTTTT. It specifies CAWSVAGVNEKLFF. The chain carries TRBV30 and TRBJ1-4; D gene ambiguous. Trimming removed 0 bases from V and 5 bases from J, with 10 bases in between. CDR3 length equals 14 residues. Germline assignment: CDR1 GTSNPN and CDR2 SVGIG (reference sequence). The full variable domain, its missing parts supplied by reference TRBV30 and TRBJ1-4, is SQTIHQWPATLVQPVGSPLSLECTVEGTSNPNLYWYRQAAGRGLQLLFYSVGIGQISSEVPQNLSASRPQDRQFILSSKKLLLSDSGFYLCAWSVAGVNEKLFFGSGTQLSVL.

The chain has TRBV30 and TRBJ1-1, with D perhaps TRBD1 (5 bases). V gave up 6 bases and J gave up 3 bases, with 29 bases separating them. Germline CDR1 and CDR2: GTSNPN and SVGIG (reference sequence). The CDR3 length is 18 residues. CDR3 in DNA: TGTGCCTGTCTCTCCTATAGGGGTTCTACCCGGAGGGACACTGAAGCTTTCTTT. Encoded protein: CACLSYRGSTRRDTEAFF.

Concerning this clonotype: A read error may explain this, as a much larger clone is one base away. The rearrangement uses TRBV5-5 and TRBJ2-7; D not resolved. The CDR3 is 13 residues long. CDR1 is SGHKS and CDR2 is YYEKEE in the germline V gene (reference sequence). CDR3 region: CASSQELVDEQYF. CDR3 DNA sequence: TGCGCCAGCAGCCAAGAATTGGTTGACGAGCAGTACTTC.

This clonotype was detected many times. The gene calls are TRBV7-9 and TRBJ1-1; D perhaps matches TRBD1 (6 bases). CDR3 length: 16 amino acids. Germline V gene data show CDR1 as SEHNR and CDR2 as FQNEAQ (reference sequence). Trimming took off 6 bases at V and 0 bases at J, with 17 bases between the two ends. This chain's CDR3 is CASRRLEGDLNTEAFF. The CDR3 bases are TGTGCCAGCAGACGCCTAGAGGGGGACTTGAACACTGAAGCTTTCTTT.

This clonotype was seen many times. The chain has TRBV18 and TRBJ2-5; the match to TRBD1 covers 7 bases. This CDR3 is 14 amino acids long. V lost 6 bases and J lost 5; bases outside the gene matches: 9. Germline V gene data show CDR1 as KGHSH and CDR2 as LQKENI. The CDR3 sequence: CASSPRDSEETQYF. DNA of the CDR3: TGTGCCAGCTCTCCAAGGGACAGTGAGGAGACCCAGTACTTC.

This clonotype was seen more than once but under ten times. The chain links TRBV27 to TRBJ1-4; tentative D call: TRBD1 (6 bases). The CDR3 runs to 14 residues. V lost 4 bases and J 7 bases, leaving 13 bases between the germline ends. The germline CDR1 and CDR2 sequences are MNHEY and SMNVEV (reference sequence). The DNA of the CDR3 is TGTGCCAGCAGTTCCGGGGGGGGCGCTGAAAAACTGTTTTTT. Translating it yields CASSSGGGAEKLFF.

Ten or more counts support this clonotype. An end of the junction does not agree with germline; a read error may underlie this. The gene calls are TRBV13 and TRBJ1-2; no firm D call. Germline V gene sequence: CDR1 PRHDT, CDR2 FYEKMQ (reference sequence). CDR3 length equals 14 residues. The CDR3 region is CANSLTRKIYGYTF. The CDR3 coding sequence is TGTGCCAACAGCTTAACCCGGAAGATCTATGGCTACACCTTC.

Comments on this clonotype: Just one base apart from a much larger clone, this may be a read error. The rearrangement joins TRBV12-3 or TRBV12-4 to TRBJ1-1; maybe TRBD1 (5 bases). V was shortened by 5 bases and J by 2 bases, with 12 bases between the two germline ends. The CDR3 covers 14 residues. This CDR3 reads CASSRRGYNTEAFF. CDR3 sequence (DNA): TGTGCCAGCAGTCGACGGGGGTATAACACTGAAGCTTTCTTT.

The sample holds many counts of this clonotype. The gene calls are TRBV10-3 and TRBJ1-5, with TRBD1 matching 7 bases. V was pared by 3 bases and J by 6 bases, with 5 bases of the junction left unmatched. Per germline, CDR1 ENHRY and CDR2 SYGVKD. The CDR3 consists of 14 residues. The CDR3 DNA reads as TGTGCCATCAGTGAAGGAAGGGGGCTTCAGCCCCAGCATTTT. Protein product: CAISEGRGLQPQHF.

This clonotype showed up many times. This chain connects TRBV29-1 to TRBJ2-3; either TRBD1 or TRBD2 may fit D (5 bases each). Germline V lookup: CDR1 SQVTM, CDR2 ANQGSEA. V lost 3 bases to trimming and J lost 0 bases, with 13 bases between them. The CDR3 consists of 15 residues. The CDR3 here is CSVETGPISTDTQYF. CDR3 DNA sequence: TGCAGCGTTGAGACGGGACCGATAAGCACAGATACGCAGTATTTT.

This clonotype was seen ten or more times. The rearrangement joins TRBV11-3 to TRBJ2-2; D is uncertain. The CDR3 contains 14 residues. V was cut by 5 bases and J by 2 bases, with 9 bases left in between. The germline gives CDR1 SGHNT, CDR2 YENEEA. This CDR3 is CASSHSENTGELFF. CDR3 coding DNA: TGTGCCAGCAGCCACTCGGAAAACACCGGGGAGCTGTTTTTT.

This clonotype came up many times. The V gene is TRBV2, the J gene TRBJ1-2; D ambiguous. The CDR3 is 14 amino acids. V lost 2 bases, J lost 6 bases, and 13 bases lay in between. The germline gives CDR1 SNHLY, CDR2 FYNNEI. CDR3 loop: CASSERTPRNGYTF. For the CDR3, the DNA is TGTGCCAGCAGTGAAAGGACCCCTAGGAATGGCTACACCTTC.

This clonotype was counted ten times or more. The V and J genes are TRBV7-2 and TRBJ2-5; D unresolved. Per germline, CDR1 SGHTA and CDR2 FQGNSA. The CDR3 consists of 14 residues. V dropped 4 bases and J dropped 0 bases, with 9 bases sitting between them. CDR3 in DNA: TGTGCCAGCAGCTCCATAGACAACCAAGAGACCCAGTACTTC. Translating it yields CASSSIDNQETQYF.

The rearrangement uses TRBV2 and TRBJ2-1; 11 bases align to TRBD2. The V segment lost 10 bases and the J segment 6 bases; nucleotides outside the gene matches: 5. There are 13 residues in the CDR3. CDR1 SNHLY and CDR2 FYNNEI come from the germline V gene. CDR3: CATGTSGCNEQFF. For the CDR3, the DNA is TGTGCCACCGGGACTAGCGGCTGCAATGAGCAGTTCTTC.

This clonotype occurred many times. The V gene is TRBV19, the J gene TRBJ2-3, with 8 nucleotides matching TRBD1. Germline values: CDR1 LNHDA, CDR2 SQIVND (reference sequence). The CDR3 length is 16 residues. V gave up 2 bases and J gave up 1 base; unmatched junction bases: 5. Here the CDR3 DNA reads TGTGCCAGTAGTATAATCGTACAGGGGGGCACAGATACGCAGTATTTT. It yields the protein CASSIIVQGGTDTQYF.